The 27 T cell receptor beta chains below come from one sample, sequenced in a study of blood T cell repertoires in COVID-19. TCRdb keeps only in-frame clones here, not all; method: immunoSEQ multiplex PCR. The table has 650,000 to 800,000 clones, 85% to 90% seen once. Sequencing input: peripheral blood. These receptors originate from a young woman with acute or convalescent COVID-19.

The CDR3 loop reads CASSYSGGQGAEAFF. CDR3 coding DNA: TGTGCCAGCAGCTATTCAGGGGGACAGGGGGCTGAAGCTTTCTTT. The chain uses TRBV7-2 and TRBJ1-1; 11 positions agree with TRBD1. The trim removed 4 bases at V and 6 bases at J, leaving 7 bases unmatched. This CDR3 contains 15 residues. In germline, CDR1 is SGHTA, CDR2 FQGNSA. Based on the CDR3 plus reference TRBV7-2 and TRBJ1-1, the full variable domain is GAGVSQSPSNKVTEKGKDVELRCDPISGHTALYWYRQSLGQGLEFLIYFQGNSAPDKSGLPSDRFSAERTGGSVSTLTIQRTQQEDSAVYLCASSYSGGQGAEAFFGQGTRLTVV.

As DNA, the CDR3 is TGTGCCAGTCGGGGGGGTACACTGAACACTGAAGCTTTCTTT. Translated: CASRGGTLNTEAFF. The chain couples TRBV19 to TRBJ1-1; weak D call: TRBD1 (5 bases). Germline CDR1 LNHDA, CDR2 SQIVND (reference sequence). V lost 8 bases and J lost 0, with 13 bases in between. This CDR3 has 14 residues.

The V call is TRBV27, the J call TRBJ2-7, with TRBD1 identical over 7 bases. The germline V gene encodes CDR1 MNHEY and CDR2 SMNVEV (reference sequence). The V and J ends lost 4 bases and 5 bases, in that order; junction bases with no gene match: 17. The CDR3 runs 17 residues. The CDR3 bases are TGTGCCAGCAGTTCCGAACCTCCCGACAGGGCAACCCACGAGCAGTACTTC. Residues: CASSSEPPDRATHEQYF.

The rearrangement joins TRBV9 to TRBJ2-7; 8 bases fit TRBD2. There are 15 residues in the CDR3. After removal of 0 bases from V and 4 bases from J, the junction contained 6 bases not matched to a gene. Germline V gives CDR1 SGDLS, CDR2 YYNGEE. CDR3: CASSVESGGGYEQYF. The CDR3 nucleotides are TGTGCCAGCAGCGTAGAGAGCGGGGGAGGGTACGAGCAGTACTTC.

In DNA form, the CDR3 reads TGTGCCAGTAGTATGATTCCAGGGGACCCCTATGGCTACACCTTC. It codes for CASSMIPGDPYGYTF. The V and J genes are TRBV19 and TRBJ1-2; possibly TRBD1 for D (6 bases). The CDR3 is 15 residues long. Germline values: CDR1 LNHDA, CDR2 SQIVND (reference sequence). V lost 3 bases and J 4 bases, leaving 15 bases between the germline ends.

The CDR3 DNA reads TGTGCCAGCAGGCCAACCCAGGGAAGCTCCTACAATGAGCAGTTCTTC. Its protein product is CASRPTQGSSYNEQFF. The V call is TRBV2, the J call TRBJ2-1; D perhaps matches TRBD1 (5 bases). The CDR3 has 16 residues. CDR1 SNHLY and CDR2 FYNNEI come from the germline V gene. Trimming took off 6 bases at V and 0 bases at J, with 15 bases between the two ends.

CDR3: CASSPRGQLNEKLFF. CDR3 in DNA: TGTGCCAGCTCACCTCGGGGACAGCTTAATGAAAAACTGTTTTTT. V and J are TRBV18 and TRBJ1-4, with 7 bases fitting TRBD1. V lost 3 bases to trimming and J lost 4 bases; unmatched junction nucleotides: 5. This CDR3 is built from 15 residues. The germline V gene has CDR1 KGHSH and CDR2 LQKENI.

The chain employs TRBV28 and TRBJ1-6; 7 bases are shared with TRBD1. This CDR3 is 14 amino acids long. Unmatched junction bases numbered 9, after V lost 5 bases and J lost 11 bases. Germline V lookup: CDR1 MDHEN, CDR2 SYDVKM. For the CDR3, the DNA is TGTGCCAGCAGTCCCCGACAGGGTTGGGCACCCCTCCACTTT. This translates into CASSPRQGWAPLHF.

V is TRBV18 and J is TRBJ1-2, with TRBD1 identical over 7 bases. The trim removed 5 bases at V and 8 bases at J, leaving 8 bases unmatched. The germline V gene encodes CDR1 KGHSH and CDR2 LQKENI. The CDR3 sequence is 13 residues long. CDR3 sequence reads: CASSETQGLGYTF. The CDR3 nucleotides are TGTGCCAGCTCAGAGACACAGGGGCTAGGCTACACCTTC. Complete variable domain (other parts from reference TRBV18 and TRBJ1-2): NAGVMQNPRHLVRRRGQEARLRCSPMKGHSHVYWYRQLPEEGLKFMVYLQKENIIDESGMPKERFSAEFPKEGPSILRIQQVVRGDSAAYFCASSETQGLGYTFGSGTRLTVV.

In DNA form, the CDR3 reads TGTGCCAGCAGCTTGGGACAGGGGGAGTCAGATACGCAGTATTTT. This sequence encodes CASSLGQGESDTQYF. V and J are TRBV5-5 and TRBJ2-3; 9 nucleotides agree with TRBD1. The germline V gene encodes CDR1 SGHKS and CDR2 YYEKEE (reference sequence). After removal of 0 bases from V and 4 bases from J, the junction contained 3 bases not matched to a gene. The CDR3 length is 15 residues.

This clone has a single count. This rearrangement joins TRBV4-1 to TRBJ1-2, with D tentatively TRBD1 (5 bases). The germline V and J ends were trimmed by 4 bases and 4 bases, with 16 bases remaining between them. CDR3 length equals 15 residues. Germline V gene data show CDR1 as MGHRA and CDR2 as YSYEKL. CDR3 coding DNA: TGCGCCAGCAGCCCAGAAATGGGAGGGGCCTATGGCTACACCTTC. Protein: CASSPEMGGAYGYTF.

V is TRBV5-1 and J is TRBJ2-1, with D uncertain. CDR3 size: 17 residues. The V end was cut by 4 bases, the J end by 4 bases, with 21 bases between. Per the germline V gene, CDR1 is SGHRS and CDR2 is YFSETQ. The CDR3 here is CASSLNSAPRHYNEQFF. DNA for the CDR3: TGCGCCAGCAGCCTGAACTCGGCACCCCGACATTACAATGAGCAGTTCTTC.

The V and J genes are TRBV9 and TRBJ1-2; D possibly corresponds to TRBD1 (5 bases). The germline V gene has CDR1 SGDLS and CDR2 YYNGEE. The CDR3 covers 16 residues. Trimming shortened V by 0 bases and J by 4 bases, and 16 bases separated the two germline ends. Here the CDR3 reads CASSVATRGESYGYTF. In DNA, the CDR3 is TGTGCCAGCAGCGTAGCTACGCGGGGCGAAAGCTATGGCTACACCTTC.

This clone was recorded only once. The genes are TRBV7-8 and TRBJ2-3; D not resolved. V lost 1 base and J lost 1, with 9 bases in between. Germline CDR1 and CDR2: SGHVS and FQNEAQ. The CDR3 is made up of 15 amino acids. The CDR3 is CASSLGLSRTDTQYF. In nucleotides, the CDR3 is TGTGCCAGCAGCTTAGGGCTCTCCCGCACAGATACGCAGTATTTT. The full variable domain, rest sourced from reference TRBV7-8 and TRBJ2-3, is GAGVSQSPRYKVAKRGQDVALRCDPISGHVSLFWYQQALGQGPEFLTYFQNEAQLDKSGLPSDRFFAERPEGSVSTLKIQRTQQEDSAVYLCASSLGLSRTDTQYFGPGTRLTVL.

This clone showed up just a few times. The gene calls are TRBV28 and TRBJ1-2; 9 bases agree with TRBD1. J gave up 5 bases and V 8 bases, and 3 bases lay outside the gene matches. Germline values: CDR1 MDHEN, CDR2 SYDVKM. The CDR3 is made up of 12 amino acids. CDR3 DNA sequence: TGTGCCAGCCGGACAGGGGAGTATGGCTACACCTTC. Its protein is CASRTGEYGYTF.

CDR3 in amino acids: CASTSGQGNYGYTF. The CDR3 DNA is TGTGCCAGCACCTCGGGACAGGGAAACTATGGCTACACCTTC. The V call is TRBV6-5, the J call TRBJ1-2; 9 positions agree with TRBD1. Germline V lookup: CDR1 MNHEY, CDR2 SVGAGI. V was pared by 7 bases and J by 2 bases, with 5 bases of the junction left unmatched. The CDR3 spans 14 residues.

The chain couples TRBV13 to TRBJ1-1; maybe TRBD1 (5 bases). CDR3 length: 13 amino acids. The V and J ends lost 2 bases and 3 bases respectively, with 7 bases between them. Germline lookup yields CDR1 PRHDT and CDR2 FYEKMQ (reference sequence). CDR3 residues: CASSLQGYTEAFF. DNA of the CDR3: TGTGCCAGCAGCTTACAGGGATACACTGAAGCTTTCTTT.

This clone was seen a few times. The J gene is TRBJ1-1, the V gene TRBV5-6, with D perhaps TRBD1 (6 bases). CDR3 length: 17 amino acids. Trimming cost V 3 bases and J 4 bases, with 22 bases left between them. CDR1 and CDR2 from the germline V gene are SGHDT and YYEEEE. CDR3 bases: TGTGCCAGCAGCTACCGACAGGCGCGTGGGTGGGGCACTGAAGCTTTCTTT. Translating gives CASSYRQARGWGTEAFF.

The rearrangement uses TRBV5-1 and TRBJ1-5, with D perhaps TRBD1 (6 bases). Trimming removed 4 bases from V and 0 bases from J, with 11 bases in between. This CDR3 has 15 residues. The germline gives CDR1 SGHRS, CDR2 YFSETQ. CDR3 protein: CASSETGDSNQPQHF. The CDR3 nucleotides are TGCGCCAGCAGCGAGACAGGCGATAGCAATCAGCCCCAGCATTTT.

This chain joins TRBV10-3 and TRBJ2-7; 7 nucleotides align to TRBD2. The CDR3 sequence is 15 residues long. Germline loops: CDR1 ENHRY, CDR2 SYGVKD. Trimming removed 6 bases from V and 3 bases from J; junction bases left unmatched: 11. The CDR3 nucleotides are TGTGCCATCAGAACCCGGACTAGTTTGTACTACGAGCAGTACTTC. Residues: CAIRTRTSLYYEQYF.

The chain joins TRBV5-1 to TRBJ2-1; D is ambiguous. CDR3 length: 18 amino acids. V was trimmed by 1 base and J by 0 bases, leaving 17 bases between them. Germline CDR1 reads SGHRS; CDR2 reads YFSETQ. The CDR3 sequence is CASSLIPIAPSSYNEQFF. The CDR3 nucleotides read TGCGCCAGCAGCTTGATACCTATAGCCCCGAGCTCCTACAATGAGCAGTTCTTC.

The chain recombines TRBV24-1 with TRBJ2-3; TRBD2 aligns across 8 bases. The CDR3 is made up of 17 amino acids. CDR1 and CDR2 (germline): KGHDR, SFDVKD. Trimming removed 4 bases from V and 0 bases from J; junction bases left unmatched: 8. In DNA form, the CDR3 reads TGTGCCACCAGTGACCCCGCGGGGGGAAGTAGCACAGATACGCAGTATTTT. Translating gives CATSDPAGGSSTDTQYF.

This chain uses TRBV27 with TRBJ2-7; a weak D match, TRBD1 (6 bases). CDR3 length equals 16 residues. Trimming took off 2 bases at V and 3 bases at J, with 17 bases between the two ends. CDR1 MNHEY and CDR2 SMNVEV come from the germline V gene (reference sequence). CDR3: CASSLVGAGRRYEQYF. The CDR3 DNA reads as TGTGCCAGCAGTTTAGTGGGGGCAGGTAGGCGCTACGAGCAGTACTTC.

This clone was counted once. The V gene is TRBV28, the J gene TRBJ1-5; D perhaps matches TRBD1 (5 bases). V lost 9 bases and J lost 2, with 14 bases in between. The germline V gene encodes CDR1 MDHEN and CDR2 SYDVKM. The CDR3 is made up of 14 amino acids. This CDR3 reads CASQGGSGNQPQHF. The CDR3 coding sequence is TGTGCCAGTCAGGGTGGTAGTGGCAATCAGCCCCAGCATTTT.

J is TRBJ2-7 and V is TRBV9; 7 positions agree with TRBD2. The CDR3 extends over 16 amino acids. Per the germline V gene, CDR1 is SGDLS and CDR2 is YYNGEE. V lost 0 bases to trimming and J lost 3 bases; unmatched junction nucleotides: 9. Here the CDR3 DNA reads TGTGCCAGCAGCGTAGGCCCGGGACTAATTAACTACGAGCAGTACTTC. Its translation is CASSVGPGLINYEQYF.

The genes are TRBV6-5 and TRBJ1-1, with 8 bases fitting TRBD1. The CDR3 has 16 amino acids. Germline-derived CDR1 and CDR2 are MNHEY and SVGAGI. V gave up 2 bases and J gave up 1 base; unmatched junction bases: 6. The CDR3 DNA reads as TGTGCCAGCAGTTACACCTCCGGGACAGGGAACACTGAAGCTTTCTTT. The encoded protein is CASSYTSGTGNTEAFF.

The CDR3 reads CASSLVTGNYGYTF. DNA of the CDR3: TGTGCCAGCAGCTTAGTCACCGGGAACTATGGCTACACCTTC. V is TRBV7-9 and J is TRBJ1-2; D is ambiguous. The germline V gene has CDR1 SEHNR and CDR2 FQNEAQ (reference sequence). CDR3 length equals 14 residues. Trimming removed 1 base from V and 2 bases from J, with 8 bases in between.